The 28 T cell receptor beta chains below come from one sample, sequenced in a study of regulatory T cells in long-lasting Graves disease. Construction of TCR beta libraries relied on iRepertoire HTBI primers and on Arm-PCR targeting CDR3 regions. From the multiplex PCR reads, TCRdb called clonotypes with MiXCR, one entry per CDR3 protein. Of 350,000 to 450,000 distinct CDR3 sequences listed, roughly 17% are singletons. Indicated time point: newly diagnosed GD, antithyroid drugs for less than 3 months. PBMC RNA was the source of the TCR library. These data were also filed under a second study, of T cells in Graves' hyperthyroidism and ophthalmopathy.

The input for sequencing was peripheral blood mononuclear cells (PBMCs), taken at new diagnosis, from a patient treated with antithyroid drugs. These receptors came from a middle-aged man with Graves disease.

The J gene is TRBJ2-2, the V gene TRBV7-3; TRBD1 might be the D (6 bases). Trimming removed 5 bases at V and 5 bases at J, with 15 bases between. Germline CDR1 SGHTA, CDR2 FQGTGA. The CDR3 runs to 15 residues. CDR3 loop: CASSRMGARTGELFF. CDR3 in DNA: TGTGCCAGCAGCCGCATGGGGGCCCGGACCGGGGAGCTGTTTTTT.

At least ten counts were recorded for this clonotype. This rearrangement joins TRBV9 to TRBJ2-5; no clear D. V lost 4 bases to trimming and J lost 0 bases, with 10 bases between them. CDR1 and CDR2 (germline): SGDLS, YYNGEE. This CDR3 region has 14 residues. The DNA of the CDR3 is TGTGCCAGCAGCCCCAAGATGTACCAAGAGACCCAGTACTTC. Protein product: CASSPKMYQETQYF.

This clonotype was counted ten times or more. CDR3 residues: CSAIRTQETQYF. The DNA of the CDR3 is TGCAGTGCTATCCGTACCCAAGAGACCCAGTACTTC. The chain couples TRBV20-1 to TRBJ2-5; D uncertain. The germline V gene encodes CDR1 DFQATT and CDR2 SNEGSKA (reference sequence). CDR3 length equals 12 residues. Trimming took off 4 bases at V and 1 base at J, with 7 bases between the two ends.

This clonotype was picked up many times. The chain carries TRBV11-1 and TRBJ2-3; TRBD2 aligns across 10 bases. The CDR3 is 15 residues long. After removal of 5 bases from V and 1 base from J, the junction contained 3 bases not matched to a gene. Germline CDR1 SGHAT, CDR2 FQDESV (reference sequence). The CDR3 sequence is CASSQGLAGTDTQYF. The DNA of the CDR3 is TGTGCCAGCAGCCAAGGACTAGCGGGCACAGATACGCAGTATTTT.

This clonotype appeared many times. The gene calls are TRBV6-2 or TRBV6-3 and TRBJ2-1, with 8 bases matching TRBD2. The CDR3 is 14 residues long. The germline CDR1 and CDR2 sequences are MNHEY and SVGEGT. The trim removed 5 bases at V and 10 bases at J, leaving 10 bases unmatched. Here the CDR3 reads CASSERRGAKEQFF. CDR3 bases: TGTGCCAGCAGTGAAAGGCGGGGGGCCAAGGAGCAGTTCTTC.

This chain uses TRBV15 with TRBJ2-1; no firm D call. This CDR3 is 16 amino acids long. Per the germline V gene, CDR1 is LNHNV and CDR2 is YYDKDF (reference sequence). V lost 1 base, J lost 5 bases, and 15 bases lay in between. The DNA for the CDR3 is TGTGCCACCAGCAGAGCGGCAGCACGGCCCGACAATGAGCAGTTCTTC. Amino acid sequence: CATSRAAARPDNEQFF.

In its sample, this clonotype was seen many times. This sequence joins TRBV15 and TRBJ2-7, with D maybe TRBD1 (5 bases). This CDR3 is 14 amino acids long. CDR1 LNHNV and CDR2 YYDKDF come from the germline V gene (reference sequence). Deletions cut 1 base from V and 7 bases from J, with 14 bases between. The CDR3 loop is CATSRVAQGSEQYF. CDR3 DNA sequence: TGTGCCACCAGCAGAGTGGCCCAGGGCTCGGAGCAGTACTTC.

This clonotype was detected ten times or more. This chain joins TRBV28 and TRBJ1-5, with 7 bases lining up with TRBD1. After removal of 6 bases from V and 2 bases from J, the junction contained 10 bases not matched to a gene. The CDR3 spans 16 residues. Per germline, CDR1 MDHEN and CDR2 SYDVKM. Here the CDR3 reads CASSDREGYRNQPQHF. The CDR3 coding sequence is TGTGCCAGCAGCGACAGGGAAGGGTATCGCAATCAGCCCCAGCATTTT.

This clonotype showed up just a few times. This chain connects TRBV20-1 to TRBJ2-3, with 10 bases aligning to TRBD2. CDR1 and CDR2 from the germline V gene are DFQATT and SNEGSKA (reference sequence). The V and J ends lost 5 bases and 5 bases, in that order; junction bases with no gene match: 4. There are 13 residues in the CDR3. The CDR3 region has the DNA TGCAGTGCTGATCTAGCGGGGGTAGATACGCAGTATTTT. It yields the protein CSADLAGVDTQYF.

This clonotype was detected a few times. The chain is built from TRBV3-1 and TRBJ2-1; no reliable D call. Germline V gene sequence: CDR1 LGHDT, CDR2 YNNKEL (reference sequence). This CDR3 comprises 13 residues. Between the trimmed V and J ends, which lost 0 bases and 10 bases, there was a span of 10 bases. The chain's CDR3 is CASSQDRLGEQFF. CDR3 in DNA: TGTGCCAGCAGCCAAGATCGACTGGGGGAGCAGTTCTTC.

This clonotype was observed many times. V gene TRBV28 combines with J gene TRBJ2-7; D gene unclear. The CDR3 contains 12 residues. Germline values: CDR1 MDHEN, CDR2 SYDVKM. Trimming took 4 bases from V and 3 from J, leaving 7 bases between them. CDR3 coding DNA: TGTGCCAGCAGTTATCGATTCTACGAGCAGTACTTC. Translated, it gives CASSYRFYEQYF.

The chain uses TRBV12-3 or TRBV12-4 and TRBJ1-1; D gene uncertain. The V and J ends lost 4 bases and 2 bases respectively, with 14 bases between them. CDR3 length: 15 residues. CDR3 protein: CASSSRWGPNTEAFF. CDR3 coding DNA: TGTGCCAGCAGTTCACGGTGGGGTCCAAACACTGAAGCTTTCTTT.

Points on this clonotype: A read error may explain this, as a much larger clone is one base away. The chain has TRBV6-2 or TRBV6-3 and TRBJ1-5; the match to TRBD1 covers 7 bases. CDR1 and CDR2 from the germline V gene are MNHEY and SVGEGT. The junction had 11 bases not matched to a gene; V was cut back by 6 bases and J by 6 bases. The CDR3 sequence is 15 residues long. The CDR3 DNA sequence: TGTGCCAGCAGCCCCCGACAGGGAATATGTCAGCCCCAGCATTTT. Translation gives CASSPRQGICQPQHF.

Ten or more counts support this clonotype. This chain joins TRBV12-3 or TRBV12-4 and TRBJ2-5; D could derive from TRBD1 or TRBD2 (5 bases each). The CDR3 has 14 amino acids. The V and J ends lost 5 bases and 5 bases respectively, with 15 bases between them. CDR3 nucleotides: TGTGCCAGCAGTCGGGCTCGGGGCAGGGAGACCCAGTACTTC. The encoded protein is CASSRARGRETQYF.

The chain recombines TRBV5-5 with TRBJ1-4; D call uncertain. The CDR3 length is 14 residues. Trimming stripped 3 bases from V and 8 bases from J, with 14 bases between. Germline CDR1 reads SGHKS; CDR2 reads YYEKEE (reference sequence). CDR3 in DNA: TGTGCCAGCAGCTCGACTCCCCTGGGGGAAAAACTGTTTTTT. Translation gives CASSSTPLGEKLFF.

At least ten counts were recorded for this clonotype. The chain has TRBV3-1 and TRBJ1-1; tentatively, D is TRBD1 (5 bases). The CDR3 is made up of 15 amino acids. V lost 3 bases and J 1 base, leaving 12 bases between the germline ends. Germline values: CDR1 LGHDT, CDR2 YNNKEL (reference sequence). The CDR3 DNA follows: TGTGCCAGCAGCCACGTGAGGGGAGGGAACACTGAAGCTTTCTTT. It encodes CASSHVRGGNTEAFF.

The rearrangement links TRBV27 to TRBJ2-3; D not certain. V gave up 5 bases and J gave up 9 bases, with 15 bases separating them. Per the germline V gene, CDR1 is MNHEY and CDR2 is SMNVEV (reference sequence). The CDR3 spans 13 residues. CDR3 nucleotide sequence: TGTGCCAGCAGTCTTACCGGATCTAGGACGCAGTATTTT. This sequence encodes CASSLTGSRTQYF.

This clonotype was seen repeatedly, ten times or more. The chain uses TRBV5-1 and TRBJ1-5; unclear D gene. V was cut by 0 bases and J by 1 base, with 5 bases left in between. The V gene's germline CDR1 is SGHRS and CDR2 YFSETQ. The CDR3 has 14 amino acids. The CDR3 reads CASSLDPSNQPQHF. Written as DNA, the CDR3 is TGCGCCAGCAGCTTGGATCCCAGCAATCAGCCCCAGCATTTT.

Concerning this clonotype itself: A clone one base away is much larger, so this may be a read error. The V call is TRBV7-3, the J call TRBJ2-7; D might be TRBD2 (7 bases). CDR3 length: 14 residues. Germline V gives CDR1 SGHTA, CDR2 FQGTGA. Here the CDR3 DNA reads TGTGCCAGCAGCTTTCAAGGGGGGGACTACGGGCAGTACTTC. Translated: CASSFQGGDYGQYF.

Ten or more counts support this clonotype. The V call is TRBV6-1, the J call TRBJ1-1; D not resolved. The germline V and J ends were trimmed by 2 bases and 0 bases, with 4 bases remaining between them. Germline V gene lookup returns CDR1 MNHNS and CDR2 SASEGT. This CDR3 region has 13 residues. In DNA form, the CDR3 reads TGTGCCAGCAGTGAAAATGTGAACACTGAAGCTTTCTTT. It translates to CASSENVNTEAFF.

This chain joins TRBV4-3 and TRBJ2-1, with D unclear. The CDR3 covers 13 residues. V shed 3 bases and J shed 3 bases, with 6 bases lying between them. Germline V lookup: CDR1 LGHNA, CDR2 YSLEER. The CDR3 DNA is TGCGCCAGCAGCCAGGATAACTACAATGAGCAGTTCTTC. It yields the protein CASSQDNYNEQFF.

This clonotype was counted at least ten times. The chain combines TRBV12-3 or TRBV12-4 with TRBJ1-2; D gene uncertain. This CDR3 comprises 13 residues. The V end was cut by 3 bases, the J end by 8 bases, with 13 bases between. CDR3 nucleotide sequence: TGTGCCAGCAGTTTTCATGGGCGGTGGGGCTACACCTTC. It specifies CASSFHGRWGYTF.

In its sample, this clonotype was seen a few times. The V and J genes are TRBV5-1 and TRBJ2-3; TRBD2 aligns across 8 bases. J lost 3 bases, V lost 2 bases, and 8 bases had no gene match. The CDR3 is 16 amino acids. CDR1 and CDR2 from the germline V gene are SGHRS and YFSETQ. CDR3 bases: TGCGCCAGCAGCTTTCTCGCGGGGGGTGGAACAGATACGCAGTATTTT. Amino acids: CASSFLAGGGTDTQYF.

Remarks on this clonotype: A single base separates this from a much larger clone, so it may be a read error. The chain uses TRBV28 and TRBJ2-1, with 7 bases lining up with TRBD1. The germline V gene has CDR1 MDHEN and CDR2 SYDVKM. This CDR3 contains 14 residues. V trimming: 6 bases; J trimming: 13 bases; junction bases outside the gene matches: 15. The CDR3 is CASRKQQGQETQFF. As DNA, the CDR3 is TGTGCCAGCAGGAAACAACAGGGGCAAGAGACCCAGTTCTTC. The variable domain in full, completed from reference TRBV28 and TRBJ2-1, reads DVKVTQSSRYLVKRTGEKVFLECVQDMDHENMFWYRQDPGLGLRLIYFSYDVKMKEKGDIPEGYSVSREKKERFSLILESASTNQTSMYLCASRKQQGQETQFFGPGTRLTVL.

This clonotype was picked up many times. This rearrangement joins TRBV2 to TRBJ1-6; D unclear. V lost 6 bases to trimming and J lost 10 bases, with 1 base between them. Germline V CDR1 and CDR2: SNHLY, FYNNEI. The length of the CDR3 is 9 residues. Here the CDR3 DNA reads TGTGCCAGCAGCTCACCCCTCCACTTT. It encodes CASSSPLHF.

The sample holds many counts of this clonotype. The J gene is TRBJ2-7, the V gene TRBV4-1, with a tentative D call TRBD1 (6 bases). Germline CDR1 MGHRA, CDR2 YSYEKL. The V end lost 4 bases, the J end lost 7 bases, and 23 bases lay between the germline ends. There are 16 residues in the CDR3. The CDR3 region has the DNA TGCGCCAGCAGCCGGGAGCCGGGACAAGGGTTTTGGGAGCAGTACTTC. This translates into CASSREPGQGFWEQYF.

Many counts were recorded for this clonotype. The chain links TRBV2 to TRBJ1-6, with a weak D call TRBD1 (5 bases). The CDR3 totals 15 residues. Germline V CDR1 and CDR2: SNHLY, FYNNEI. V dropped 7 bases and J dropped 6 bases, with 16 bases sitting between them. In nucleotides, the CDR3 is TGTGCCAGCACCCAATCGTGGGGGAGTAATTCACCCCTCCACTTT. This sequence encodes CASTQSWGSNSPLHF.

The rearrangement joins TRBV18 to TRBJ2-1, with 12 bases identical to TRBD2. CDR3 length: 16 residues. Looked up from germline, CDR1 is KGHSH and CDR2 is LQKENI. V lost 3 bases and J lost 6; bases outside the gene matches: 6. The CDR3 here is CASSPLAGGPINEQFF. The CDR3 DNA sequence: TGTGCCAGCTCACCTCTAGCGGGGGGGCCCATCAATGAGCAGTTCTTC.